This TCR beta chain was identified in a study of chemoradiotherapy in HPV16-positive cancers (dated by TCRdb to the early 2020s). A note on the overall study: Functional T-cell assays on cells from two HPV16-positive patients defined candidate HPV-specific T-cell clones and common TCR motifs. The study asked whether T-cell immunity against the HPV oncoproteins E6 and E7 changes during chemoradiotherapy and whether it affects survival. TCR repertoires from some 90 patients with HPV-related cancers were then used to track the candidate HPV-specific TCRs and motifs.

Libraries were built with the immunoSEQ multiplex PCR assay. In its TCRdb copy, this immuneACCESS table keeps in-frame sequences only and misses some clones. Where compared with another copy, unresolved V genes explain less than half of these, and the others have no known cause. The sample yields 2,500 to 3,000 clones; about 90% were counted once. 2.9% of the sample belongs to the ten largest clones. The study at large found these results: Improved recurrence-free survival in HPV16-positive patients was associated with expansion of HPV-responsive T cells during chemoradiotherapy. Only two HPV16-positive patients were used to derive the functional definition of HPV-specific T cells, and the survival association was reported for HPV16-positive patients. Expansion of candidate HPV-specific clones and E7-related TCR motifs was observed in the tumor microenvironment during treatment, whereas no such expansion was observed for non-HPV-specific T cells.

Repertoires were sampled repeatedly over the course of chemoradiotherapy so that clonal expansion in the tumor microenvironment could be followed. Spanning cysteine to phenylalanine, the CDR3 consists of 15 amino acids. Only CDR3 DNA remains: 45 bases, in frame from the first base. In the germline V gene (reference sequence), CDR1 corresponds to MNHEY and CDR2 to SMNVEV. The V and J ends are trimmed by 6 bases and 2 bases, leaving 17 bases between them. To note about this clone: Its binding antigen is unknown. No per-base quality is available; no much larger clone lies one base away.

This receptor was taken from a human donor with HPV-associated anogenital cancer. This specimen was tumor tissue, taken from a patient who underwent chemoradiotherapy. The chain uses TRBV27 and TRBJ2-7; a confident D gene designation cannot be given. The CDR3 corresponds to CASRDLDRLAYEQYF. The DNA reads TGTGCCAGCAGAGACCTCGATCGACTGGCCTACGAGCAGTACTTC.